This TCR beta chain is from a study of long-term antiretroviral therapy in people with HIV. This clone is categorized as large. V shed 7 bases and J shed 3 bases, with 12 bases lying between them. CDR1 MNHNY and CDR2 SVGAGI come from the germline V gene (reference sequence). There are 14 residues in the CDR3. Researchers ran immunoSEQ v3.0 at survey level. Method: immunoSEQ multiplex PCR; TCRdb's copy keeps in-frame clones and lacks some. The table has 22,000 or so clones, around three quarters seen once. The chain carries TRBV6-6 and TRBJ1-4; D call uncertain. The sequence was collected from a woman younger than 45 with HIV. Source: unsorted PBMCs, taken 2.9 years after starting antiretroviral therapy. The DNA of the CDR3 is TGTGCCAGCACCGACGGCAGGTCTAATGAAAAACTGTTTTTT. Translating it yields CASTDGRSNEKLFF.